Each of the 22 T cell receptor beta chains below was sequenced from the same sample in a study of blood T cell repertoires in COVID-19. The assay was immunoSEQ multiplex PCR, and TCRdb's table has in-frame clones only and misses some. The sample carries about 50,000 clones, approximately 86% recorded once. The sample taken for sequencing was peripheral blood. These receptors all stem from a man between 35 and 55 years old with acute or convalescent COVID-19.

The chain links TRBV6-1 to TRBJ2-5; TRBD1 is a possible D gene (5 bases). Trimming left V 1 base short and J 1 base short, with 13 bases between. Germline-derived CDR1 and CDR2 are MNHNS and SASEGT. This CDR3 has 16 residues. Here the CDR3 DNA reads TGTGCCAGCAGTGAAGGCTCGGCAGGGCCCCAAGAGACCCAGTACTTC. It is translated as CASSEGSAGPQETQYF.

DNA of the CDR3: TGCGCCAGCAGTTTAACAAGTGCAACTAATGAAAAACTGTTTTTT. Encoded protein: CASSLTSATNEKLFF. The chain links TRBV5-1 to TRBJ1-4; D is undetermined. V shed 5 bases and J shed 0 bases, with 11 bases lying between them. The CDR3 length is 15 residues. From germline, CDR1 is SGHRS and CDR2 YFSETQ.

The rearrangement uses TRBV9 and TRBJ2-1; 12 bases agree with TRBD2. The V gene end was trimmed by 3 bases and the J gene end by 8 bases; junction bases not matched to a gene: 15. Germline values: CDR1 SGDLS, CDR2 YYNGEE. This CDR3 is built from 18 residues. In nucleotides, the CDR3 is TGTGCCAGCAGCGACCTAAAGAAAACTAGCGGGGGGCACTATGAGCAGTTCTTC. It translates to CASSDLKKTSGGHYEQFF. The full variable domain, with the rest looked up from reference TRBV9 and TRBJ2-1, is DSGVTQTPKHLITATGQRVTLRCSPRSGDLSVYWYQQSLDQGLQFLIQYYNGEERAKGNILERFSAQQFPDLHSELNLSSLELGDSALYFCASSDLKKTSGGHYEQFFGPGTRLTVL.

The V gene is TRBV24-1, the J gene TRBJ2-5, with a weak D call TRBD2 (6 bases). V was shortened by 7 bases and J by 4 bases, with 6 bases between the two germline ends. Germline V CDR1 and CDR2: KGHDR, SFDVKD. The CDR3 runs to 11 residues. The CDR3 loop is CATREGETQYF. The CDR3, as DNA: TGTGCCACCAGGGAGGGAGAGACCCAGTACTTC.

The CDR3 DNA reads as TGTGCCAGCAGCCCTGGGAGTAGCGGGGAGAGCAGGGGCATTCAGTACTTC. Translation gives CASSPGSSGESRGIQYF. The chain is built from TRBV28 and TRBJ2-4, with TRBD2 matching over 8 bases. From germline, CDR1 is MDHEN and CDR2 SYDVKM. This CDR3 comprises 17 residues. The V gene end was trimmed by 6 bases and the J gene end by 9 bases; junction bases not matched to a gene: 19. The variable domain in full, completed from reference TRBV28 and TRBJ2-4, reads DVKVTQSSRYLVKRTGEKVFLECVQDMDHENMFWYRQDPGLGLRLIYFSYDVKMKEKGDIPEGYSVSREKKERFSLILESASTNQTSMYLCASSPGSSGESRGIQYFGAGTRLSVL.

The chain employs TRBV6-6 and TRBJ1-6, with D maybe TRBD1 (5 bases). V was cut by 6 bases and J by 10 bases, with 16 bases left in between. The germline V gene encodes CDR1 MNHNY and CDR2 SVGAGI (reference sequence). This CDR3 spans 14 amino acids. DNA for the CDR3: TGTGCCAGCAGCCCACTACAGGTCGGGTCACCCCTCCACTTT. Its protein product is CASSPLQVGSPLHF.

The gene calls are TRBV2 and TRBJ1-6; tentatively, D is TRBD1 (5 bases). Trimming removed 2 bases from V and 4 bases from J, with 6 bases in between. There are 14 residues in the CDR3. Germline assignment: CDR1 SNHLY and CDR2 FYNNEI. The CDR3 is CASSERGYNSPLHF. The DNA for the CDR3 is TGTGCCAGCAGTGAACGGGGGTATAATTCACCCCTCCACTTT.

V gene TRBV29-1 combines with J gene TRBJ1-1; D possibly corresponds to TRBD1 (6 bases). The CDR3 has 12 residues. Germline V gene data show CDR1 as SQVTM and CDR2 as ANQGSEA. V dropped 3 bases and J dropped 8 bases, with 13 bases sitting between them. The CDR3 spells CSVEAVDREAFF. In DNA form, the CDR3 reads TGCAGCGTTGAGGCGGTTGACAGGGAAGCTTTCTTT.

This chain joins TRBV6-1 and TRBJ1-2; D remains unclear. The CDR3 consists of 13 residues. V shed 7 bases and J shed 2 bases, with 11 bases lying between them. Germline V CDR1 and CDR2: MNHNS, SASEGT. The CDR3 protein is CASIQDGNYGYTF. The CDR3 DNA sequence: TGTGCCAGCATCCAAGACGGGAACTATGGCTACACCTTC.

V and J are TRBV6-5 and TRBJ1-4; D is unresolved. V gave up 6 bases and J gave up 8 bases, with 19 bases separating them. The CDR3 totals 15 residues. The V gene's germline CDR1 is MNHEY and CDR2 SVGAGI. The CDR3 DNA reads as TGTGCCAGCAGCCGGAGGATTGAGGTCGGAGAAAAACTGTTTTTT. It codes for CASSRRIEVGEKLFF.

J is TRBJ1-1 and V is TRBV10-2; D may be TRBD1 (6 bases). Germline CDR1 reads WSHSY; CDR2 reads SAAADI. Trimming pared 6 bases from V and 2 bases from J, leaving 10 bases between. CDR3 length: 13 amino acids. The CDR3 is CASRGGANTEAFF. CDR3 bases: TGCGCCAGCAGGGGGGGGGCAAACACTGAAGCTTTCTTT.

Here the CDR3 reads CASSIGDRVGTGELFF. The CDR3 DNA reads as TGTGCCAGTAGTATCGGAGACAGGGTAGGAACCGGGGAGCTGTTTTTT. The rearrangement links TRBV19 to TRBJ2-2, with 7 bases fitting TRBD1. The CDR3 has 16 amino acids. CDR1 and CDR2 (germline): LNHDA, SQIVND (reference sequence). V lost 3 bases to trimming and J lost 5 bases; unmatched junction nucleotides: 9.

The V call is TRBV5-6, the J call TRBJ1-6; D is possibly TRBD1 (5 bases). CDR1 and CDR2 (germline): SGHDT, YYEEEE. This CDR3 has 15 amino acids. Trimming removed 0 bases at V and 7 bases at J, with 11 bases between. CDR3 in DNA: TGTGCCAGCAGCTTGGCCGGGGGATTAAATTCACCCCTCCACTTT. Amino acids: CASSLAGGLNSPLHF.

For the CDR3, the DNA is TGTGCCAGCGGGACTAGCGGGGGGGCGATATACAATGAGCAGTTCTTC. Amino acid sequence: CASGTSGGAIYNEQFF. The V gene is TRBV7-2, the J gene TRBJ2-1; 16 nucleotides line up with TRBD2. The J segment lost 4 bases and the V segment lost 8 bases, leaving 5 bases of the junction unmatched. Germline-derived CDR1 and CDR2 are SGHTA and FQGNSA. The length of the CDR3 is 16 residues.

The J gene is TRBJ2-1, the V gene TRBV6-5; 7 positions match TRBD2. The CDR3 consists of 15 residues. The germline V gene encodes CDR1 MNHEY and CDR2 SVGAGI. With V trimmed by 4 bases and J by 9 bases, 12 bases remained unmatched. The CDR3, as DNA: TGTGCCAGCAGTTCCCTCCCGCGGGGGTTAGGTGAGCAGTTCTTC. It translates to CASSSLPRGLGEQFF.

This clone came up a few times. The chain has TRBV10-3 and TRBJ1-1; perhaps TRBD1 as D (6 bases). Trimming removed 4 bases at V and 6 bases at J, with 9 bases between. The CDR3 has 12 residues. Germline V CDR1 and CDR2: ENHRY, SYGVKD. This CDR3 reads CAISARGAEAFF. In DNA form, the CDR3 reads TGTGCCATCAGTGCCAGGGGTGCTGAAGCTTTCTTT.

The CDR3 nucleotides read TGCGCCAGCAAACTAGCGGGCGGTGAGACCCAGTACTTC. It specifies CASKLAGGETQYF. The chain joins TRBV5-1 to TRBJ2-5, with TRBD2 identical over 9 bases. Germline CDR1 SGHRS, CDR2 YFSETQ. The CDR3 contains 13 residues. Unmatched junction bases numbered 5, after V lost 6 bases and J lost 5 bases.

This clone is medium-sized. This sequence joins TRBV6-6 and TRBJ2-7; D is uncertain. V lost 1 base and J lost 5, with 3 bases in between. The CDR3 length is 11 residues. Germline CDR1 and CDR2: MNHNY and SVGAGI (reference sequence). CDR3 nucleotide sequence: TGTGCCAGCAGTTACTATAACGAGCAGTACGTC. It yields the protein CASSYYNEQYV.

This clone was detected once. The CDR3 is CAWSKRFLSLNREIDYGYTF. The CDR3 nucleotides are TGTGCCTGGAGTAAAAGGTTCTTAAGTCTAAACAGGGAAATAGACTATGGCTACACCTTC. V usage is TRBV30 and J usage is TRBJ1-2, with a possible D match to TRBD1 (6 bases). Between the trimmed V and J ends, which lost 2 bases and 3 bases, there was a span of 31 bases. CDR3 length equals 20 residues. CDR1 is GTSNPN and CDR2 is SVGIG in the germline V gene (reference sequence). Supplemented by reference TRBV30 and TRBJ1-2, the full variable domain reads SQTIHQWPATLVQPVGSPLSLECTVEGTSNPNLYWYRQAAGRGLQLLFYSVGIGQISSEVPQNLSASRPQDRQFILSSKKLLLSDSGFYLCAWSKRFLSLNREIDYGYTFGSGTRLTVV.

V gene TRBV5-1 combines with J gene TRBJ1-1, with D tentatively TRBD1 (6 bases). The CDR3 consists of 18 residues. V shed 1 base and J shed 5 bases, with 24 bases lying between them. Germline V CDR1 and CDR2: SGHRS, YFSETQ. The CDR3, as DNA: TGCGCCAGCAGCTTGTCCCCGGCAGGGGTGGGTGTTGGAACTGAAGCTTTCTTT. Its protein product is CASSLSPAGVGVGTEAFF. The complete variable domain, with remaining parts taken from reference TRBV5-1 and TRBJ1-1, reads KAGVTQTPRYLIKTRGQQVTLSCSPISGHRSVSWYQQTPGQGLQFLFEYFSETQRNKGNFPGRFSGRQFSNSRSEMNVSTLELGDSALYLCASSLSPAGVGVGTEAFFGQGTRLTVV.

The chain has TRBV4-1 and TRBJ2-3; D is perhaps TRBD1 (5 bases). In germline, CDR1 is MGHRA, CDR2 YSYEKL. The V end was cut by 0 bases, the J end by 2 bases, with 9 bases between. The CDR3 has 15 amino acids. CDR3 in amino acids: CASSQDGALTDTQYF. In nucleotides, the CDR3 is TGCGCCAGCAGCCAAGATGGGGCGCTCACAGATACGCAGTATTTT.

This chain connects TRBV21-1 to TRBJ2-2; the table's D call, TRBD2, has no DNA check behind it. TRBV21-1 is a listed pseudogene. CDR3 length equals 16 residues. The CDR3 here is CASSKWRKGRAGELFF. In DNA form, the CDR3 reads TGTGCCAGCAGCAAATGGCGAAAGGGGAGGGCCGGGGAGCTGTTTTTT.